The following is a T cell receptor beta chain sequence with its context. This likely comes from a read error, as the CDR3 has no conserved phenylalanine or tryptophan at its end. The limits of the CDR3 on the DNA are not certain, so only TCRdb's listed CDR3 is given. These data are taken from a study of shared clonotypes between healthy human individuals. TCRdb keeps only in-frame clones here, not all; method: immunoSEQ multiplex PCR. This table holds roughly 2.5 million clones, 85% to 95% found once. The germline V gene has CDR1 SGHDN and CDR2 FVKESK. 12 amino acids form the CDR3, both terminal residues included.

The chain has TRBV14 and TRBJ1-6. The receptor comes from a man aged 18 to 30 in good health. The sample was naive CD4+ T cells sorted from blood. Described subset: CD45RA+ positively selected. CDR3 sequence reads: CASTSRGQAGRR.